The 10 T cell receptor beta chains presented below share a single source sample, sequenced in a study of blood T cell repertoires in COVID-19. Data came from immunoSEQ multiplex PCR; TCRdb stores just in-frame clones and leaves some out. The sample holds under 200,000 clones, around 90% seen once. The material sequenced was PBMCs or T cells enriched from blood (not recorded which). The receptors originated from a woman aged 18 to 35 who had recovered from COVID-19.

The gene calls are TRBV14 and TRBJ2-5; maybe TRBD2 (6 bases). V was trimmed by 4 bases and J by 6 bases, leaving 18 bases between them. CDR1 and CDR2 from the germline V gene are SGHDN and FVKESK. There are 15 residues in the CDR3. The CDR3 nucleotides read TGTGCCAGCAGCCCGGTTCGGGGGTGGCAGCAGACCCAGTACTTC. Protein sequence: CASSPVRGWQQTQYF.

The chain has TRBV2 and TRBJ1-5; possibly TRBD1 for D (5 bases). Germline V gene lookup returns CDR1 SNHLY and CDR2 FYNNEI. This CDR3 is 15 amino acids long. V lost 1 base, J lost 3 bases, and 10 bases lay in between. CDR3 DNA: TGTGCCAGCAGTGAAGGCAGGGCCCACAATCAGCCCCAGCATTTT. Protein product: CASSEGRAHNQPQHF.

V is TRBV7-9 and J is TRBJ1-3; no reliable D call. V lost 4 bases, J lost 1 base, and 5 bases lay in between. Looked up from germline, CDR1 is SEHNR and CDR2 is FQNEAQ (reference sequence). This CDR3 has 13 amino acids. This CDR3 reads CASSSDSGNTIYF. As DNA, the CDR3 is TGTGCCAGCAGCTCAGATTCTGGAAACACCATATATTTT.

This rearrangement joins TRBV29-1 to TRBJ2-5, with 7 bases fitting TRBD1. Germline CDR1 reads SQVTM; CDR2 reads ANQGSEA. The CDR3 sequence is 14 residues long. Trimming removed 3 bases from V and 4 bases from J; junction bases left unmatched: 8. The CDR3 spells CSVEIRGLLETQYF. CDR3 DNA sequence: TGCAGCGTTGAGATCAGGGGGTTGCTAGAGACCCAGTACTTC.

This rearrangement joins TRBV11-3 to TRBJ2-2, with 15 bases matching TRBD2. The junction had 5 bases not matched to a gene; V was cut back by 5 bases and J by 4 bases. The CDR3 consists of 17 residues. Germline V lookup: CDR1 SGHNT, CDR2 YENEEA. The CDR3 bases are TGTGCCAGCAGCCCCCGGACTAGCGGGGGGGCCACCGGGGAGCTGTTTTTT. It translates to CASSPRTSGGATGELFF. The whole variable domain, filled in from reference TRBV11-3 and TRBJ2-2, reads EAGVVQSPRYKIIEKKQPVAFWCNPISGHNTLYWYLQNLGQGPELLIRYENEEAVDDSQLPKDRFSAERLKGVDSTLKIQPAELGDSAVYLCASSPRTSGGATGELFFGEGSRLTVL.

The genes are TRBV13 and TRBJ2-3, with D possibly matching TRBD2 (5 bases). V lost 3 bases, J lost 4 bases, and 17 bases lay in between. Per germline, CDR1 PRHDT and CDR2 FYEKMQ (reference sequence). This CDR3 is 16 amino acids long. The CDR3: CASSLRPNPGADTQYF. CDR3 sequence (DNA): TGTGCCAGCAGCTTGAGACCGAATCCCGGGGCAGATACGCAGTATTTT.

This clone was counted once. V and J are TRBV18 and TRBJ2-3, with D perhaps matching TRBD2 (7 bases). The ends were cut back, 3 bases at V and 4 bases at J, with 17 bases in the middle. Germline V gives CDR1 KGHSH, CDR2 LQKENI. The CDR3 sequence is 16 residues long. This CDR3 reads CASSPARGPKPDTQYF. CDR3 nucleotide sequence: TGTGCCAGCTCACCGGCGCGGGGGCCGAAGCCAGATACGCAGTATTTT.

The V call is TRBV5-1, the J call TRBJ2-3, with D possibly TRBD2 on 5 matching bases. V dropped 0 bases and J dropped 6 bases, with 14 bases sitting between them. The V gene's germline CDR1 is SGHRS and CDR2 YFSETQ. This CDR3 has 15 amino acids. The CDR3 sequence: CASSLADWERDTQYF. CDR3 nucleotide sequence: TGCGCCAGCAGCTTGGCCGACTGGGAGCGGGATACGCAGTATTTT.

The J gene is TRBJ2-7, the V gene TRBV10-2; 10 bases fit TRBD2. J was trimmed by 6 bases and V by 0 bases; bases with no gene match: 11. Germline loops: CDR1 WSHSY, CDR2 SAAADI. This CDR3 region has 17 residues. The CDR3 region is CASSESRGGTSVAEQYF. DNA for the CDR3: TGCGCCAGCAGTGAGTCGCGTGGAGGGACTAGCGTTGCCGAGCAGTACTTC.

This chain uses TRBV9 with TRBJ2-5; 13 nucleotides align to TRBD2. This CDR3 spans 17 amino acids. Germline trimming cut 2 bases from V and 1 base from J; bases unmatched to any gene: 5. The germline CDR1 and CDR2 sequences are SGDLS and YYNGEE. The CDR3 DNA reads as TGTGCCAGCAGCGTCAAGGGGACTAGCGGGGTCCAAGAGACCCAGTACTTC. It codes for CASSVKGTSGVQETQYF.